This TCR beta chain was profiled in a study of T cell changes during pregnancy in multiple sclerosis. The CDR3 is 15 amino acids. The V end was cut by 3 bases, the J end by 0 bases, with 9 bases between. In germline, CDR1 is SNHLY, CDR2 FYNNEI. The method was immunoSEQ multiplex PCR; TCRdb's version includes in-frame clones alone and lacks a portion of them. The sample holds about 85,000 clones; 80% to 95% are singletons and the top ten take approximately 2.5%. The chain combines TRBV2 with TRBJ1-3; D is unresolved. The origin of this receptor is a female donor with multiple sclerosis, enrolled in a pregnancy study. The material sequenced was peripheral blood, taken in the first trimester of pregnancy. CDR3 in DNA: TGTGCCAGCAGTGACAGGCTGAGCTCTGGAAACACCATATATTTT. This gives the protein CASSDRLSSGNTIYF.